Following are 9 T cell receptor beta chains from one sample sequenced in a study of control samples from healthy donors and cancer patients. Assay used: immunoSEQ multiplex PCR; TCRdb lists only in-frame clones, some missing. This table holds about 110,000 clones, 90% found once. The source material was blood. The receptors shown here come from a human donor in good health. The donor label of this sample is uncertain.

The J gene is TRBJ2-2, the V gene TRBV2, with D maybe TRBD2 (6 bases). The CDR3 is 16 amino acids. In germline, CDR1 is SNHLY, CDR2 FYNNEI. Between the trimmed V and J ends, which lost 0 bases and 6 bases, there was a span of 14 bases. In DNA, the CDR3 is TGTGCCAGCAGTGAAGCCGCCGGGAGCAAGGCCGGGGAGCTGTTTTTT. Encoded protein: CASSEAAGSKAGELFF.

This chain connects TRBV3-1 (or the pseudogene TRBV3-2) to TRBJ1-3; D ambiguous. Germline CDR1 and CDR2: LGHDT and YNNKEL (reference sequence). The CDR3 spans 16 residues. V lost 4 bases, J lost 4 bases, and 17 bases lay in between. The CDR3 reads CASSPHGGIAGNTIYF. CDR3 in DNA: TGTGCCAGCAGCCCTCATGGTGGGATCGCGGGAAACACCATATATTTT.

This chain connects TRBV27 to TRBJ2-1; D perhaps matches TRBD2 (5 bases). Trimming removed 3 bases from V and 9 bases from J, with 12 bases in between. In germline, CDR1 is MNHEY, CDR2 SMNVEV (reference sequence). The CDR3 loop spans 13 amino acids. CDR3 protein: CASSFWRMGEQFF. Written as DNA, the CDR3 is TGTGCCAGCAGTTTCTGGAGGATGGGTGAGCAGTTCTTC.

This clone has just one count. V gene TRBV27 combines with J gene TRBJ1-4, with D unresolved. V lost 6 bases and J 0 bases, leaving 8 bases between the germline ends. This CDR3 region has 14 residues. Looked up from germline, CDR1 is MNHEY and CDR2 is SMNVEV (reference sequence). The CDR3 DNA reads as TGTGCCAGCAGGCAAGAAGCAACTAATGAAAAACTGTTTTTT. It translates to CASRQEATNEKLFF.

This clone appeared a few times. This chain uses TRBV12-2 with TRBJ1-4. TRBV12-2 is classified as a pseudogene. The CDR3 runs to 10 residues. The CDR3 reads CASRYPWGFF. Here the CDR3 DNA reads TGTGCAAGTCGCTACCCTTGGGGGTTTTTT.

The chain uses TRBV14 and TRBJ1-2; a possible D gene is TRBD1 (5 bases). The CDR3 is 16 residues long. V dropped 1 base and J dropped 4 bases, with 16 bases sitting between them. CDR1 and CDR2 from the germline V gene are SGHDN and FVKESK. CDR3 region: CASSQGFSQGGYGYTF. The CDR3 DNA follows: TGTGCCAGCAGCCAAGGTTTTTCCCAGGGTGGCTATGGCTACACCTTC.

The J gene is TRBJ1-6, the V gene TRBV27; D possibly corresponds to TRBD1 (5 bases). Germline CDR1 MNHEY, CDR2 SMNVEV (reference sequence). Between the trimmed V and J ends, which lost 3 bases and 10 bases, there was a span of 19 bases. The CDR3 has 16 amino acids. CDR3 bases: TGTGCCAGCAGTTTCGAGGGGCAGGGTTTAGGGTCACCCCTCCACTTT. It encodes CASSFEGQGLGSPLHF.

Written as DNA, the CDR3 is TGTGCCAGCAGTCGACAGGGGGCTCCCTACGAGCAGTACTTC. Protein: CASSRQGAPYEQYF. This chain connects TRBV6-6 to TRBJ2-7; 10 nucleotides match TRBD1. This CDR3 contains 14 residues. Germline values: CDR1 MNHNY, CDR2 SVGAGI (reference sequence). J was trimmed by 2 bases and V by 5 bases; bases with no gene match: 3.

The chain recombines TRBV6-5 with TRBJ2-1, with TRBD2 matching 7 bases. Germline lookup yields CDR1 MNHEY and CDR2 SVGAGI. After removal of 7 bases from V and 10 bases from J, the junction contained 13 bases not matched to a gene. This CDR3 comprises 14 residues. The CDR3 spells CASTGLGEGREQFF. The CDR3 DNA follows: TGTGCCAGCACCGGACTAGGGGAGGGGCGGGAGCAGTTCTTC.